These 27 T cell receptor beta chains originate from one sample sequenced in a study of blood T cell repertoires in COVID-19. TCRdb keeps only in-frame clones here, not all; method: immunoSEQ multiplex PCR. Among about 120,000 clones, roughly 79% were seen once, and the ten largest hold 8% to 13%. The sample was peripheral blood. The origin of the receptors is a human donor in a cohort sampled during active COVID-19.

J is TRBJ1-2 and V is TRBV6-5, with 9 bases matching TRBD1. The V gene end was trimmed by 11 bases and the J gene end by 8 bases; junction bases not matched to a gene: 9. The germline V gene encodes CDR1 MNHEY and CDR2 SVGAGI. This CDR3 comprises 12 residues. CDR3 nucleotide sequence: TGTGCCTGCCAACGACAGGGGGTAGGCTACACCTTC. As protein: CACQRQGVGYTF.

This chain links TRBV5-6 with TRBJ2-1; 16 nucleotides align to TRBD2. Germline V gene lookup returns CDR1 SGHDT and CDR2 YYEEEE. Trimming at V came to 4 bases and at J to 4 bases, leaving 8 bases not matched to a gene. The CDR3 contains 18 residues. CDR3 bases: TGTGCCAGCAGCCTGGGACTAGCGGGAGGGCCTAGGTACAATGAGCAGTTCTTC. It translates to CASSLGLAGGPRYNEQFF. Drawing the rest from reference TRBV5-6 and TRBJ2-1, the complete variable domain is DAGVTQSPTHLIKTRGQQVTLRCSPKSGHDTVSWYQQALGQGPQFIFQYYEEEERQRGNFPDRFSGHQFPNYSSELNVNALLLGDSALYLCASSLGLAGGPRYNEQFFGPGTRLTVL.

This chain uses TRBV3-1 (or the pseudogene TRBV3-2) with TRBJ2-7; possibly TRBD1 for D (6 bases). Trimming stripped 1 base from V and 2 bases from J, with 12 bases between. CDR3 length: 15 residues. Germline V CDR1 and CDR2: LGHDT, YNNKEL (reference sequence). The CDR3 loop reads CASSQGQGSPYEQYF. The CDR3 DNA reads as TGTGCCAGCAGCCAAGGGCAGGGGTCACCCTACGAGCAGTACTTC.

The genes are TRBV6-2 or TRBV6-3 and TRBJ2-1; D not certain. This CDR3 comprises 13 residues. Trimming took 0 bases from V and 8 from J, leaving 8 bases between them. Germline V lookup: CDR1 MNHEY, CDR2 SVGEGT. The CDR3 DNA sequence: TGTGCCAGCAGTTACTCCTCCGTCCATGAGCAGTTCTTC. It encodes CASSYSSVHEQFF.

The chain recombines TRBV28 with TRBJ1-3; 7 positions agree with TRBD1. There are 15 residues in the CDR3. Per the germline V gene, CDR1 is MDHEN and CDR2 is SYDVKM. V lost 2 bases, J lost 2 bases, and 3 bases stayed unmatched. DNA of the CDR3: TGTGCCAGCAGTTTAGACAGGGTGGCTGGAAACACCATATATTTT. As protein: CASSLDRVAGNTIYF.

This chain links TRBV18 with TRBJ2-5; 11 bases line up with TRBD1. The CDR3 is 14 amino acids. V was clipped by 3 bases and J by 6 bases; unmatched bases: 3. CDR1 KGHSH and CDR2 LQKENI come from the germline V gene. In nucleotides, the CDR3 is TGTGCCAGCTCACCGGGACAGGGGGTAAAGACCCAGTACTTC. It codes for CASSPGQGVKTQYF.

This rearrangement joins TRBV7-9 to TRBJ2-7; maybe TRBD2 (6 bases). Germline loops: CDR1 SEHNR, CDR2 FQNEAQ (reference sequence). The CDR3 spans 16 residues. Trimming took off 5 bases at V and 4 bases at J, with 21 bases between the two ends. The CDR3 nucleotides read TGTGCCAGCAGCCTTTTTGGTGGAGGGGACGATTACGAGCAGTACTTC. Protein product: CASSLFGGGDDYEQYF.

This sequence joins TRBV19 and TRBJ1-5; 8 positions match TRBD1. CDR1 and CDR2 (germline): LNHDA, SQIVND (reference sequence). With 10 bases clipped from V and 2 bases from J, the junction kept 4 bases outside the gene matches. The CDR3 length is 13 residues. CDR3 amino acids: CAIGQGGNQPQHF. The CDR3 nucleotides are TGTGCCATAGGACAGGGCGGCAATCAGCCCCAGCATTTT.

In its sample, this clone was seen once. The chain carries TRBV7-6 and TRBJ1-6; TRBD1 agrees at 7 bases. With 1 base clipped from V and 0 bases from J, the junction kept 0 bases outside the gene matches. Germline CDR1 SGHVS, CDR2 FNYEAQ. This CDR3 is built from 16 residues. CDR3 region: CASSLGDSSYNSPLHF. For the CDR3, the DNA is TGTGCCAGCAGCTTAGGGGACAGCTCCTATAATTCACCCCTCCACTTT.

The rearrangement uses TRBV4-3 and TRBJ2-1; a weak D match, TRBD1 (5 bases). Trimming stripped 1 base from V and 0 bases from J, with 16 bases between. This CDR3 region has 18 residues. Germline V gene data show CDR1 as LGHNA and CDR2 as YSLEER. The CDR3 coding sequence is TGCGCCAGCAGCCAAGGGGGCAGCTTCTTGAGCTCCTACAATGAGCAGTTCTTC. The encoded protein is CASSQGGSFLSSYNEQFF.

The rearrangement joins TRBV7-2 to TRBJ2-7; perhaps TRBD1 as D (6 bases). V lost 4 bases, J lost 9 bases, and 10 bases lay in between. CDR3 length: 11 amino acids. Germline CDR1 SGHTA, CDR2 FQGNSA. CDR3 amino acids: CASSSDSVQYF. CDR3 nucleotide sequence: TGTGCCAGCAGCTCGGACAGCGTGCAGTACTTC.

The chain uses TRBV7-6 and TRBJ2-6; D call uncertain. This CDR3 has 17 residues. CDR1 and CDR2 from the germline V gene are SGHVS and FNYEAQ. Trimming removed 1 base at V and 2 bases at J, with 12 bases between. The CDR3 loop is CASSLGARDPGANVLTF. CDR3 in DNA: TGTGCCAGCAGCTTAGGGGCCAGAGACCCTGGGGCCAACGTCCTGACTTTC.

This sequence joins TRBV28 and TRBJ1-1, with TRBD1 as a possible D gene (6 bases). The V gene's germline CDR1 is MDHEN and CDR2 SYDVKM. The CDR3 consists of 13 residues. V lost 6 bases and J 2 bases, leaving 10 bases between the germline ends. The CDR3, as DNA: TGTGCCAGCAGCCAGGGGATAAACACTGAAGCTTTCTTT. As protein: CASSQGINTEAFF.

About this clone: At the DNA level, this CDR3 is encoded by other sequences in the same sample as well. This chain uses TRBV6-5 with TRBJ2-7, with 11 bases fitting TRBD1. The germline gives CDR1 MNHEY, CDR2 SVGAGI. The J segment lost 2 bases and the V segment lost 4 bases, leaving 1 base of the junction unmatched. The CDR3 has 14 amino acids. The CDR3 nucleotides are TGTGCCAGCAGTTTGGGACAGGGGGCCTACGAGCAGTACTTC. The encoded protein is CASSLGQGAYEQYF.

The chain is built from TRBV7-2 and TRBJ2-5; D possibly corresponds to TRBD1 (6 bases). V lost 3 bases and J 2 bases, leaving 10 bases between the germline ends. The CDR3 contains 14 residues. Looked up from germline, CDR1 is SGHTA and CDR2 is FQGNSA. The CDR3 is CASSFTGRQETQYF. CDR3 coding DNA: TGTGCCAGCAGCTTTACAGGGAGACAAGAGACCCAGTACTTC.

The CDR3 nucleotides read TGTGCCTGGAGCGGGGGGAACTCCTACGAGCAGTACTTC. Translating gives CAWSGGNSYEQYF. The rearrangement links TRBV30 to TRBJ2-7; 7 bases agree with TRBD2. The CDR3 has 13 residues. Germline lookup yields CDR1 GTSNPN and CDR2 SVGIG (reference sequence). V lost 3 bases and J lost 0; bases outside the gene matches: 2. The full variable domain, in which reference TRBV30 and TRBJ2-7 provide the parts outside the CDR3, is SQTIHQWPATLVQPVGSPLSLECTVEGTSNPNLYWYRQAAGRGLQLLFYSVGIGQISSEVPQNLSASRPQDRQFILSSKKLLLSDSGFYLCAWSGGNSYEQYFGPGTRLTVT.

CDR3 coding DNA: TGTGCCAGCAGTTTCCCCAGGGGCGGGGGCTACACCTTC. Translated, it gives CASSFPRGGGYTF. This chain uses TRBV6-2 or TRBV6-3 with TRBJ1-2, with D perhaps TRBD1 (6 bases). The CDR3 sequence is 13 residues long. Germline V CDR1 and CDR2: MNHEY, SVGEGT. Deletions cut 4 bases from V and 8 bases from J, with 14 bases between.

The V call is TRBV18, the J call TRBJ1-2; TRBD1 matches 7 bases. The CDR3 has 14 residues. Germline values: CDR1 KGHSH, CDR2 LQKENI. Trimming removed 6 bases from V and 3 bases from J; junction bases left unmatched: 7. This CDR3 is CASSRLDRDYGYTF. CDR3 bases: TGTGCCAGCTCCCGATTAGACAGGGACTATGGCTACACCTTC.

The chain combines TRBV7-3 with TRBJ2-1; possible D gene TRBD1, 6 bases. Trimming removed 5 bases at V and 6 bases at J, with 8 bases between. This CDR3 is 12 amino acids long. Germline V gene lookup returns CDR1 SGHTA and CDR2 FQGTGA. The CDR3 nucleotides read TGTGCCAGCAGCAGGGACACCAATGAGCAGTTCTTC. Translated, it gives CASSRDTNEQFF.

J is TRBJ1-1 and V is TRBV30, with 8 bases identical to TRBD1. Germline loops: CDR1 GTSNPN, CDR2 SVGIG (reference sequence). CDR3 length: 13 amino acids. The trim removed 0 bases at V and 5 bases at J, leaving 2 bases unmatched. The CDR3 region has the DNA TGTGCCTGGAGTGTACGACAGGGGACTGAAGCTTTCTTT. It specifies CAWSVRQGTEAFF.

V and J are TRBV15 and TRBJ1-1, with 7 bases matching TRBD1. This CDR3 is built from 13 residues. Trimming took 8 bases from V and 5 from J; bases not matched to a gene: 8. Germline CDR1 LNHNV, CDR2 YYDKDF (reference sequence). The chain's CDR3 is CATSSDRETEAFF. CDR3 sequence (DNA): TGTGCCACCTCATCAGACAGGGAGACTGAAGCTTTCTTT.

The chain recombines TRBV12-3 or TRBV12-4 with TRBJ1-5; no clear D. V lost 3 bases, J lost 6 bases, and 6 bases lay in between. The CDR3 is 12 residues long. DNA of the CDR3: TGTGCCAGCAGTTTTCCCCTTCAGCCCCAGCATTTT. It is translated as CASSFPLQPQHF.

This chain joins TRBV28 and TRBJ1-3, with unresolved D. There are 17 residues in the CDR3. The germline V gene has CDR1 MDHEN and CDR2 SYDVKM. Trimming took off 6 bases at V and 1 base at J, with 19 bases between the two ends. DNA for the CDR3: TGTGCCAGCAGCAAACGGACGTTCTCGGGATCTGGAAACACCATATATTTT. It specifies CASSKRTFSGSGNTIYF.

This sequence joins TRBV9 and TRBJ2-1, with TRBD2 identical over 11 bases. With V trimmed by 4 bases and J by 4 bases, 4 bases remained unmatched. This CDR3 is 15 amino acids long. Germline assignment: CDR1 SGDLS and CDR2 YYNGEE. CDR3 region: CASSPTSGAYNEQFF. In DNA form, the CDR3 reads TGTGCCAGCAGCCCGACTAGCGGGGCTTACAATGAGCAGTTCTTC.

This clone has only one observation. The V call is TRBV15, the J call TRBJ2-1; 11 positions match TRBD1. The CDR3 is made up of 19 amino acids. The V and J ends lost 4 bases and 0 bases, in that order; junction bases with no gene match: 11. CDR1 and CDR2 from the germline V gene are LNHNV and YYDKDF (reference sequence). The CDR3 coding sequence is TGTGCCACCAGCAACCGGGACAGGGGGGGCGGGAGCTCCTACAATGAGCAGTTCTTC. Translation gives CATSNRDRGGGSSYNEQFF.

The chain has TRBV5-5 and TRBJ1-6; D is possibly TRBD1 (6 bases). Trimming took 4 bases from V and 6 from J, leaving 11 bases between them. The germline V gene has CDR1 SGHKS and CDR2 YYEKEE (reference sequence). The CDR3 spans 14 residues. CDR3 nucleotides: TGTGCCAGCAGCCTAGACAGGATTAATTCACCCCTCCACTTT. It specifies CASSLDRINSPLHF. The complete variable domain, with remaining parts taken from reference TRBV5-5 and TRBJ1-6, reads DAGVTQSPTHLIKTRGQQVTLRCSPISGHKSVSWYQQVLGQGPQFIFQYYEKEERGRGNFPDRFSARQFPNYSSELNVNALLLGDSALYLCASSLDRINSPLHFGNGTRLTVT.

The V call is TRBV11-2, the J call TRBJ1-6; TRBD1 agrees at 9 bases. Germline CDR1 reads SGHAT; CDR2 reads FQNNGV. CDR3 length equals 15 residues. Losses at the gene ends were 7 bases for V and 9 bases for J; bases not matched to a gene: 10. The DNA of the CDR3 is TGTGCCAGCACCACCTTGGGACAGGGTCGTTCACCCCTCCACTTT. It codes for CASTTLGQGRSPLHF. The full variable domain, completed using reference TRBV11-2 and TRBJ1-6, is EAGVAQSPRYKIIEKRQSVAFWCNPISGHATLYWYQQILGQGPKLLIQFQNNGVVDDSQLPKDRFSAERLKGVDSTLKIQPAKLEDSAVYLCASTTLGQGRSPLHFGNGTRLTVT.